The entry that follows covers one T cell receptor beta chain sequence. The data are from a study of shared clonotypes between healthy human individuals. Produced via immunoSEQ multiplex PCR; TCRdb's table is partial and in-frame only. Of approximately 400,000 clones listed, around 96% are singletons. Germline V gene lookup returns CDR1 SNHLY and CDR2 FYNNEI. Losses at the gene ends were 1 base for V and 7 bases for J; bases not matched to a gene: 3. This CDR3 has 15 amino acids. The chain has TRBV2 and TRBJ1-6; TRBD1 aligns across 8 bases. This clonotype originated in a man aged 30 to 45 in good health. The sample consisted of memory CD8+ T cells sorted from blood. As to subset: CD45RO+ cells pooled with CCR7-negative TemRA cells. In nucleotides, the CDR3 is TGTGCCAGCAGTGAAGGGACAGGGAGGAATTCACCCCTCCACTTT. Protein product: CASSEGTGRNSPLHF.